Below, 7 T cell receptor beta chains from the same sample are listed, as sequenced in a study of beta chain features in type 1 diabetes. What was sequenced were expressed TCRB transcripts, since all of the isolated RNA had been reverse transcribed. The repertoire was sequenced with immunoSEQ multiplex PCR; TCRdb's copy has only in-frame clones and lacks some. The sample contains 200,000 to 250,000 clones, over 8.5% of which appear only once. Sequencing used naive CD4+ T cells from blood. The receptor set was obtained from a woman between 18 and 29 years old in good health.

This chain uses TRBV19 with TRBJ1-5; 11 bases line up with TRBD1. Germline V CDR1 and CDR2: LNHDA, SQIVND (reference sequence). CDR3 length: 17 amino acids. V gave up 4 bases and J gave up 5 bases; unmatched junction bases: 10. CDR3 loop: CASSKYSGQGVDQPQHF. CDR3 sequence (DNA): TGTGCCAGTAGTAAGTATTCGGGACAGGGGGTCGATCAGCCCCAGCATTTT.

This chain joins TRBV5-1 and TRBJ2-6; TRBD2 agrees at 15 bases. J was trimmed by 2 bases and V by 3 bases; bases with no gene match: 3. Germline V lookup: CDR1 SGHRS, CDR2 YFSETQ. The CDR3 consists of 18 residues. CDR3 region: CASSWTSGGAAGANVLTF. The DNA of the CDR3 is TGCGCCAGCAGCTGGACTAGCGGGGGGGCAGCTGGGGCCAACGTCCTGACTTTC.

This clone was detected only a few times. The chain joins TRBV2 to TRBJ2-1, with 7 bases matching TRBD2. The CDR3 spans 14 residues. Germline V gene data show CDR1 as SNHLY and CDR2 as FYNNEI. V shed 6 bases and J 0 bases; nucleotides not matched to a gene: 2. For the CDR3, the DNA is TGTGCCAGCAGGGGCGGGAGCTCCTACAATGAGCAGTTCTTC. Amino acid sequence: CASRGGSSYNEQFF.

The CDR3 bases are TGTGCCAGCAGCTTAAGTGGCGGGGGTGTAGGTGGCTACACCTTC. It yields the protein CASSLSGGGVGGYTF. The V gene is TRBV7-3, the J gene TRBJ1-2; possibly TRBD1 for D (5 bases). Trimming pared 1 base from V and 7 bases from J, leaving 16 bases between. CDR3 length: 15 amino acids. Germline CDR1 is SGHTA and CDR2 is FQGTGA.

This chain connects TRBV7-3 to TRBJ1-1; TRBD1 aligns across 7 bases. From germline, CDR1 is SGHTA and CDR2 FQGTGA. The CDR3 extends over 14 amino acids. With 2 bases clipped from V and 1 base from J, the junction kept 1 base outside the gene matches. This CDR3 is CASSLGDRNTEAFF. The CDR3 DNA sequence: TGTGCCAGCAGCTTAGGGGACAGGAACACTGAAGCTTTCTTT.

This clone turned up a few times. The chain recombines TRBV7-2 with TRBJ1-5; tentative D call: TRBD1 (5 bases). V was shortened by 1 base and J by 5 bases, with 9 bases between the two germline ends. Per the germline V gene, CDR1 is SGHTA and CDR2 is FQGNSA. The CDR3 consists of 14 residues. Here the CDR3 DNA reads TGTGCCAGCAGCTTAGGGACACCAGATCAGCCCCAGCATTTT. Protein product: CASSLGTPDQPQHF. Drawing the rest from reference TRBV7-2 and TRBJ1-5, the complete variable domain is GAGVSQSPSNKVTEKGKDVELRCDPISGHTALYWYRQSLGQGLEFLIYFQGNSAPDKSGLPSDRFSAERTGGSVSTLTIQRTQQEDSAVYLCASSLGTPDQPQHFGDGTRLSIL.

This clone was seen a few times. This sequence joins TRBV5-1 and TRBJ2-7; perhaps TRBD1 as D (6 bases). V lost 3 bases to trimming and J lost 1 base, with 17 bases between them. Germline V CDR1 and CDR2: SGHRS, YFSETQ. The CDR3 consists of 16 residues. The CDR3 region is CASSSSTGTPSYEQYF. As DNA, the CDR3 is TGCGCCAGCAGCTCTTCCACCGGGACACCGTCCTACGAGCAGTACTTC.